Given below is one T cell receptor (beta chain) in context. Antigen: not known. This sample is part of a study of T cell responses to AZD1222 COVID-19 vaccine. V lost 2 bases and J lost 2, with 4 bases in between. Germline loops: CDR1 MNHEY, CDR2 SVGAGI. There are 13 residues in the CDR3. General observations from the study: Possibly, clonal diversity was underestimated; donors were largely white British and included more females. Baseline seropositives among AZD1222 recipients totaled only 5 to 7. Spike-specific TCRs gained breadth and depth after people received two AZD1222 doses.

Some clones are missing from TCRdb's copy, which holds only in-frame ones; the method was immunoSEQ multiplex PCR. This repertoire shows around 76,000 clones, approximately 85% found once; its top ten account for about 13%. The chain has TRBV6-5 and TRBJ1-5; D is ambiguous. This clonotype originated in an adult in good health. The starting material was peripheral blood, obtained on day 0 of AZD1222 vaccination. DNA of the CDR3: TGTGCCAGCAGTTACAACGGCAATCAGCCCCAGCATTTT. Translating it yields CASSYNGNQPQHF.